This T cell receptor (beta chain) was captured by sequencing in a study of cytomegalovirus exposure and HLA in healthy donors. The study's findings and limits: Later, an analysis found that TCR clusters from the first cohort tended to co-occur in the roughly 120 validation repertoires.

TCRdb keeps only in-frame clones here, not all; method: immunoSEQ multiplex PCR. The data show around 300,000 clones, about 86% seen once. In this sample, this clone turned up once. Its specificity is not known. The V and J ends lost 5 bases and 3 bases, in that order; junction bases with no gene match: 5. Germline CDR1 reads PRHDT; CDR2 reads FYEKMQ (reference sequence). The CDR3 loop spans 14 amino acids. The TCR was taken from a young woman in good health and CMV-seronegative. The sequencing sample was made of PBMCs. J is TRBJ2-7 and V is TRBV13, with 9 bases identical to TRBD1. The CDR3 sequence is CASSPGTGIYEQYF. CDR3 coding DNA: TGTGCCAGCAGCCCCGGGACAGGGATCTACGAGCAGTACTTC.